Described below is a single T cell receptor (beta chain) sequence and its context. Its antigen is currently unknown. These data originate in a study of long-term antiretroviral therapy in people with HIV. The study's findings and limits: HIV repertoires spanned tighter CDR3 length ranges than controls did. It was not possible to obtain data on ART adherence, viral resistance or therapy changes.

Germline V gene lookup returns CDR1 SGHTA and CDR2 FQGNSA. With 5 bases removed from V and 1 base from J, the gap between germline ends came to 12 bases. This CDR3 spans 15 amino acids. The immunoSEQ assay was v3.0, run at survey level. Some clones are missing from TCRdb's copy, which holds only in-frame ones; the method was immunoSEQ multiplex PCR. The sample includes roughly 32,000 clones, 65% to 90% of them seen just once. This material consisted of unsorted PBMCs, taken 3.3 years after starting antiretroviral therapy. This chain joins TRBV7-2 and TRBJ1-5; the D is unclear. The receptor's source is a man younger than 35 with HIV. CDR3 in amino acids: CASSPRLGSNQPQHF. The CDR3, as DNA: TGTGCCAGCAGCCCCCGACTGGGGAGCAATCAGCCCCAGCATTTT.